The rows below give T cell receptor beta chains drawn from one sample of a study of blood T cells in healthy people across ages. From the 5' RACE reads, TCRdb called clonotypes with MiXCR, one entry per CDR3 protein. Among about 1.5 million distinct CDR3 sequences listed, approximately 42% were seen once. Sequenced input: blood. The receptors originated from a woman between 18 and 29 years old in good health. Each CDR3 is given without its conserved first and last residue. The order of the fields is D gene, V gene, clone size, J gene, CDR3 protein. The D gene is left open where the match is weak. A clone size is listed for some rows: how often the clone was seen (once, few, many), or a class if it is expanded.

NA	TRBV10-3	NA	TRBJ2-7	AISPGPYEQY
NA	TRBV20-1	few	TRBJ2-3	SLTRDRTDTQY
NA	TRBV12-3/TRBV12-4	NA	TRBJ2-1	ASWGSYNEQF
NA	TRBV12-3/TRBV12-4	NA	TRBJ2-3	ASSLTASRDTQY
NA	TRBV5-1	once	TRBJ2-1	ASSSDMYNEQF
NA	TRBV5-5	many	TRBJ2-1	ASSLSQAYNEQF
TRBD1	TRBV29-1	few	TRBJ2-7	SVAPGQGAYEQY
NA	TRBV6-6	NA	TRBJ1-1	ASSSAGSEAF
NA	TRBV6-1	NA	TRBJ2-4	ASSEGGGMAKNIQY
TRBD1	TRBV7-2	few	TRBJ1-2	ASSSAGQGPYGYT
NA	TRBV12-3/TRBV12-4	NA	TRBJ2-1	ASSRLRSEQF
NA	TRBV7-9	few	TRBJ1-1	ASSFNGWGEDTEAF
TRBD2	TRBV7-2	NA	NA	ASSLAVTSGSGPYEQY
NA	TRBV20-1	many	TRBJ2-7	SAIFRASHEQY
NA	TRBV11-2	few	TRBJ2-3	ASSLAAGAPDTQY
TRBD1	TRBV7-2	NA	TRBJ2-7	ASSLVGTGGSEQY
NA	TRBV6-5	few	TRBJ1-6	ASSYSTRRISPLH
NA	TRBV10-3	few	TRBJ2-3	AISVGATTDTQY
NA	TRBV28	few	TRBJ2-1	ASSLSPRVDEQF
NA	TRBV7-2	NA	TRBJ2-1	ASSSDRTNGQF
NA	TRBV6-2/TRBV6-3	NA	TRBJ2-7	ASSYRLSEQY
NA	TRBV28	NA	TRBJ1-6	ASSSAAGPTALH
TRBD2	TRBV7-2	NA	TRBJ2-5	ASSPRLAANQETQY
NA	TRBV19	NA	TRBJ2-1	ASNYGQAGYNEQF
TRBD2	TRBV14	NA	TRBJ2-5	ASSQWTSGTQETQY
NA	TRBV29-1	few	TRBJ1-2	SVDAPGRGYT
TRBD1	TRBV6-5	few	TRBJ1-6	ASSYYPGQGASPLH
NA	TRBV6-2/TRBV6-3	few	TRBJ1-1	ASSYSGRLNTEAF
NA	TRBV7-9	NA	TRBJ1-2	ASSLVPQVAGVGYT
TRBD2	TRBV4-3	many	TRBJ2-1	ASSQDGTSGGNEQF
TRBD2	TRBV3-1	many	TRBJ2-1	ASSLSGRGHNEQF
TRBD2	TRBV12-3/TRBV12-4	NA	TRBJ2-3	ASKRSGGLKGAYTQY
TRBD2	TRBV9	NA	TRBJ2-3	ASSSSSGGDTQY
TRBD2	TRBV11-2	few	TRBJ2-3	ASRDLPGLAGNRTDTQY
TRBD1	TRBV7-9	NA	TRBJ2-7	ASNKTTGGATDEQY
TRBD2	TRBV6-5	NA	TRBJ2-3	ASSYWASGTDTQY
NA	TRBV6-1	NA	TRBJ1-5	ASSEMVEQPQH
NA	TRBV28	NA	TRBJ2-3	ASSGVWSTDTQY
NA	TRBV6-5	NA	TRBJ1-1	ASSKQGGNEAF
NA	TRBV29-1	NA	TRBJ1-1	SVEVEAANTEAF
TRBD2	TRBV12-3/TRBV12-4	NA	TRBJ2-3	ASSFFGLALSTDTQY
TRBD1	TRBV9	NA	TRBJ1-4	ASSPGDRTTNEKLF
NA	TRBV28	NA	TRBJ2-7	ASSPGTLQLTYEQY
NA	TRBV27	NA	TRBJ2-7	ASSLFRGEGEQY
NA	TRBV6-1	NA	TRBJ1-2	ASSEHLLQGYT
TRBD1	TRBV9	NA	TRBJ1-2	ASSAQTGIGSGYT
NA	TRBV12-3/TRBV12-4	few	TRBJ2-1	ASSLGVFSYNEQF
TRBD2	TRBV5-1	NA	TRBJ2-1	ASSLAGDDYNEQF
NA	TRBV20-1	few	TRBJ1-1	SAVRGPEAF
NA	TRBV7-2	few	TRBJ2-3	ASSSQSTNTQY
TRBD1	TRBV13	few	TRBJ2-2	ASSRDRGLF
NA	TRBV11-2	few	TRBJ2-2	ASSLVPGAGELF
NA	TRBV6-2/TRBV6-3	few	NA	ASTPRGETQY
NA	TRBV27	NA	NA	ANRQQGSEQY
NA	TRBV27	few	TRBJ1-4	AGRWGDLAEKLF
NA	TRBV12-3/TRBV12-4	NA	TRBJ2-2	ASATGELF
NA	TRBV29-1	few	TRBJ2-7	SVLGRGESYEQY